The clone carrying this TCR beta chain has only a few counts. No DNA is shown, since the ends of the CDR3 on it are uncertain; the CDR3 is the one TCRdb lists. These data originate in a study of T-cell memory formation after mild COVID-19. The CDR3 sequence runs 16 residues, both termini included. Per the germline V gene, CDR1 is SEHNR and CDR2 is FQNEAQ (reference sequence). TCRdb reanalysed the 5' RACE reads using MiXCR and keeps one entry per CDR3 protein. The sample yields about half a million distinct CDR3 sequences, roughly 18% seen once. This clonotype was obtained from an adult woman who had mild COVID-19 (a few samples of this study predate the infection). Cell type and time point are not known. The rearrangement links TRBV7-9 to TRBJ2-2. The sample comprised PBMCs or a T cell subset sorted from them (not recorded which). CDR3 sequence: CASSLDVGKTPGSCFF.